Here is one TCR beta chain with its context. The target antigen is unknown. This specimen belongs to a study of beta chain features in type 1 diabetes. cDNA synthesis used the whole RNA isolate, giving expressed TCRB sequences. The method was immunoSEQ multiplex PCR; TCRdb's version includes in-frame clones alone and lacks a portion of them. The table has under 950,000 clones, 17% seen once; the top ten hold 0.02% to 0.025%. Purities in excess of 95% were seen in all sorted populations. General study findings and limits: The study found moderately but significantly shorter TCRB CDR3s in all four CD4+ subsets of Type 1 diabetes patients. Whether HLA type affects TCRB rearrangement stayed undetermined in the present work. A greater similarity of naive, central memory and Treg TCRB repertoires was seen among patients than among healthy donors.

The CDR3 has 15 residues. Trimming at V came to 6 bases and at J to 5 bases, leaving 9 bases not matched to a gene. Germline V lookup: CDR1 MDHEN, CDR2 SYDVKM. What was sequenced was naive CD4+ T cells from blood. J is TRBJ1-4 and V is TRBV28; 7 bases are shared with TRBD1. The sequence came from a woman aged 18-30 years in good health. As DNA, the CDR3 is TGTGCCAGCAGATCCGAGGGGGCAGGGAATGAAAAACTGTTTTTT. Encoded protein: CASRSEGAGNEKLFF.